This TCR beta chain derives from a study of T cells after yellow fever vaccination. Notes on the study in general: Abundant bulk-derived clonotypes could contaminate FACS-sorted repertoires. Researchers noted that a small share of clonotypes showed up in both CD4 and CD8 compartments. After the booster, 96% of CD4 and approximately 87% of CD8 primary-response clones were re-detected.

Germline CDR1 and CDR2: SGHRS and YFSETQ. The V gene lost 4 bases and the J gene lost 6 bases, with 25 bases spanning the gap. The CDR3 has 17 amino acids. This clonotype turned up a few times. Its target is unknown. Template switching by 5'RACE produced TCR cDNA, adding a universal primer site and UMIs. TCRdb re-analysed the 5' RACE reads in MiXCR, keeping a single row per CDR3 protein. Of about 320,000 distinct CDR3 sequences in the sample, around 4.5% were seen once. Material: PBMCs, obtained 15 days after the yellow fever booster vaccination. This clonotype was sampled from a man younger than 30 who received the YFV17D yellow fever vaccine. V is TRBV5-1 and J is TRBJ1-1; maybe TRBD1 (5 bases). The DNA for the CDR3 is TGCGCCAGCAGCCGTGGCATGGCGAGGGATGGGGACTCTGAAGCTTTCTTT. Residues: CASSRGMARDGDSEAFF.